This entry is about one T cell receptor beta chain. Its specificity is not known. The method was immunoSEQ multiplex PCR; TCRdb's version includes in-frame clones alone and lacks a portion of them. This sample carries approximately 89,000 clones, about four fifths of them seen once, and the ten largest clones take under 4.5%. This sample is part of a study of radiotherapy plus CTLA-4 blockade in lung cancer. At the level of the study: Across the patients, objective responses occurred in about 19%, and disease control in under 40%. Study conclusions and caveats: Together with interferon-beta, which increased in serum after radiation, early dynamic changes in blood T cell clones were reportedly the best predictors of response. Radiotherapy was combined with ipilimumab, and tumor-derived TCR clones then expanded in blood.

From germline, CDR1 is SNHLY and CDR2 FYNNEI. V gave up 5 bases and J gave up 1 base; unmatched junction bases: 3. The CDR3 loop spans 14 amino acids. The sequence was obtained from a human donor with non-small cell lung cancer who had a partial response to radiotherapy plus ipilimumab. Some clones in this sample may be carry-over from other donors' samples. The specimen comprised peripheral blood, sampled from a patient treated with radiotherapy plus ipilimumab. This chain links TRBV2 with TRBJ2-7; TRBD1 matches 9 bases. In DNA, the CDR3 is TGTGCCAGCAGTCCGGGACAGGGATCCTACGAGCAGTACTTC. This codes for CASSPGQGSYEQYF.